This T cell receptor (beta chain) originates from a study of T-cell memory formation after mild COVID-19. In this sample, this clonotype turned up a few times. The antigen remains unidentified. After 5'RACE with constant-segment primers, TCR alpha and TCR beta cDNA libraries carrying sample barcodes and UMIs were obtained. One entry per CDR3 protein, called by TCRdb with MiXCR from the 5' RACE reads. This table holds more than 250,000 distinct CDR3 sequences, roughly 16% found once. Trimming shortened V by 4 bases and J by 0 bases, and 7 bases separated the two germline ends. The CDR3 consists of 14 residues. Per the germline V gene, CDR1 is DFQATT and CDR2 is SNEGSKA (reference sequence). Study-level findings and limits: Contracting CD4+ clones were located mainly in CM and EM, and CD8+ clones in EMRA.

The TCR comes from a man aged 18 to 29 who had mild COVID-19 (a few samples of this study predate the infection). Cell type and time point are not known. The rearrangement links TRBV20-1 to TRBJ2-6; no firm D call. Sequencing was done on a sample of PBMCs or a T cell subset sorted from them (not recorded which). The CDR3 DNA sequence: TGCAGTGCTATAGAAAGCTCTGGGGCCAACGTCCTGACTTTC. Protein: CSAIESSGANVLTF.